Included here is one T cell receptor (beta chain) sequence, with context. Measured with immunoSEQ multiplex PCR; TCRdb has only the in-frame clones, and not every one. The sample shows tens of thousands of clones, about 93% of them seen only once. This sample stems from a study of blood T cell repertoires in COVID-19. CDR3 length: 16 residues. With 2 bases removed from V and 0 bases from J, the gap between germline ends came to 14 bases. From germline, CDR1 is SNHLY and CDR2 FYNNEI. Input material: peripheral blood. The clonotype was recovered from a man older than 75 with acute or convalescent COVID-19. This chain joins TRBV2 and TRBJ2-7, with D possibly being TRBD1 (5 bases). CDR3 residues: CASSERLRGHSYEQYF. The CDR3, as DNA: TGTGCCAGCAGTGAAAGGTTAAGGGGCCACTCCTACGAGCAGTACTTC.